This T cell receptor beta chain was observed in a study of blood T cell repertoires in COVID-19. Only in-frame clones appear in the TCRdb table, and some are missing; sequencing was by immunoSEQ multiplex PCR. Found here are hundreds of thousands of clones, over 75% of them singletons; the top ten hold about 7.7%. This CDR3 spans 16 amino acids. J gave up 2 bases and V 3 bases, and 8 bases lay outside the gene matches. Germline CDR1 and CDR2: DFQATT and SNEGSKA (reference sequence). Sequencing was performed on PBMCs or T cells enriched from blood (not recorded which). The receptor's source is a woman between 40 and 55 years old with acute COVID-19. The J gene is TRBJ2-1, the V gene TRBV20-1, with 9 bases identical to TRBD2. As DNA, the CDR3 is TGCAGTGCTAGTTGGGGTGGCGGGGGGGCCTACAATGAGCAGTTCTTC. Translated, it gives CSASWGGGGAYNEQFF.